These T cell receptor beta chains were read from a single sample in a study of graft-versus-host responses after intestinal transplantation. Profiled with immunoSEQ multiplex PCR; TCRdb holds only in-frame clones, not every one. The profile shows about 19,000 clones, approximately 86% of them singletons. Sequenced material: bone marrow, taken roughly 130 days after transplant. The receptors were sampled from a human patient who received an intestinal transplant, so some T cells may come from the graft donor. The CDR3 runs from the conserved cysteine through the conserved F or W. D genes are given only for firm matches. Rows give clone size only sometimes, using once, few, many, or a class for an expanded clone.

CDR3: CASSYGQGVSYEQYF
DNA: TGCGCCAGCAGCTACGGACAGGGGGTTTCCTACGAGCAGTACTTC
J: TRBJ2-7
size: NA
V: TRBV5-1
D: TRBD1

CDR3: CASGNPGRLDTEAFF
DNA: TGTGCTAGTGGTAACCCCGGACGTTTAGACACTGAAGCTTTCTTT
J: TRBJ1-1
size: few
V: TRBV12-5
D: NA

CDR3: CASSPSGRPNTEAFF
DNA: TGTGCCAGCAGCCCTTCGGGCAGGCCGAACACTGAAGCTTTCTTT
J: TRBJ1-1
size: NA
V: TRBV14
D: NA

CDR3: CASNSPDSTNTGELFF
DNA: TGTGCCAGCAACTCTCCCGACTCGACGAACACCGGGGAGCTGTTTTTT
J: TRBJ2-2
size: NA
V: TRBV28
D: NA

CDR3: CASSLTRGYEQYF
DNA: TGTGCCAGCTCCCTTACCAGGGGGTACGAGCAGTACTTC
J: TRBJ2-7
size: once
V: TRBV18
D: TRBD1

CDR3: CASSQDCLGEAFF
DNA: TGCGCCAGCAGCCAAGATTGTTTGGGAGAGGCTTTCTTT
J: TRBJ1-1
size: NA
V: TRBV4-1
D: NA

CDR3: CAARASGRREETQYF
DNA: TGTGCCGCCCGGGCTAGCGGGAGAAGAGAAGAGACCCAGTACTTC
J: TRBJ2-5
size: NA
V: TRBV28
D: TRBD2

CDR3: CSVVIQGPQYF
DNA: TGCAGCGTTGTAATCCAGGGGCCGCAGTATTTT
J: TRBJ2-3
size: NA
V: TRBV29-1
D: NA

CDR3: CASSPGPWGEVHYEQYF
DNA: TGTGCCAGCAGCCCAGGACCGTGGGGGGAGGTCCACTACGAGCAGTACTTC
J: TRBJ2-7
size: NA
V: TRBV4-2
D: NA

CDR3: CASSEGVYEQYF
DNA: TGTGCCAGTAGCGAGGGGGTCTACGAGCAGTACTTC
J: TRBJ2-7
size: NA
V: TRBV19
D: NA

CDR3: CASSARPRTGYNEQFF
DNA: TGTGCCAGCAGTGCCCGCCCAAGGACAGGGTACAATGAGCAGTTCTTC
J: TRBJ2-1
size: NA
V: TRBV28
D: TRBD1

CDR3: CSVGPQETQYF
DNA: TGCAGCGTTGGCCCGCAAGAGACCCAGTACTTC
J: TRBJ2-5
size: NA
V: TRBV29-1
D: NA

CDR3: CASSDSSYNEQFF
DNA: TGTGCCAGCAGTGACTCTAGCTACAATGAGCAGTTCTTC
J: TRBJ2-1
size: NA
V: TRBV6-4
D: NA

CDR3: CASSDSPEGGSNEQFF
DNA: TGTGCCAGCAGTGACTCCCCAGAAGGAGGGTCCAATGAGCAGTTCTTC
J: TRBJ2-1
size: NA
V: TRBV6-4
D: NA

CDR3: CASSLSGFSYEQYF
DNA: TGTGCCAGCAGCTTGTCAGGTTTCTCCTACGAGCAGTACTTC
J: TRBJ2-7
size: NA
V: TRBV5-5
D: NA

CDR3: CASSKGRQGKTQYF
DNA: TGTGCCAGCAGCAAGGGCAGGCAGGGTAAGACCCAGTACTTC
J: TRBJ2-5
size: few
V: TRBV21-1
D: NA

CDR3: CASSSPQGAGNSPLHF
DNA: TGTGCCAGCAGCTCCCCCCAGGGGGCTGGAAATTCACCCCTCCACTTT
J: TRBJ1-6
size: NA
V: TRBV5-5
D: TRBD1

CDR3: CASSQQGALGNTQYF
DNA: TGCGCCAGCAGCCAACAGGGGGCGTTGGGGAATACGCAGTATTTT
J: TRBJ2-3
size: NA
V: TRBV5-1
D: TRBD1

CDR3: CASSSMTGAYEQYF
DNA: TGTGCCAGCAGTTCAATGACAGGGGCCTACGAGCAGTACTTC
J: TRBJ2-7
size: NA
V: TRBV6-5
D: TRBD1

CDR3: CASSVQETQYF
DNA: TGTGCCAGTTCAGTGCAAGAGACCCAGTACTTC
J: TRBJ2-5
size: NA
V: TRBV19
D: NA

CDR3: CASSFSGGSIAGELFF
DNA: TGTGCCAGCAGCTTTTCTGGCGGGAGCATAGCCGGGGAGCTGTTTTTT
J: TRBJ2-2
size: NA
V: TRBV7-9
D: TRBD2

CDR3: CASSLWGTQPQHF
DNA: TGTGCCAGCAGTTTATGGGGAACTCAGCCCCAGCATTTT
J: TRBJ1-5
size: NA
V: TRBV27
D: NA

CDR3: CASSVIQGGGQPQHF
DNA: TGTGCCAGCAGTGTAATTCAGGGAGGAGGTCAGCCCCAGCATTTT
J: TRBJ1-5
size: NA
V: TRBV6-5
D: NA

CDR3: CSARGGQDTF
DNA: TGCAGTGCTAGAGGGGGGCAGGACACCTTC
J: TRBJ1-2
size: NA
V: TRBV20-1
D: NA

CDR3: CASSLWATAEAFF
DNA: TGTGCCAGCAGCTTGTGGGCAACGGCTGAAGCTTTCTTT
J: TRBJ1-1
size: NA
V: TRBV5-4
D: NA

CDR3: CSANPRDRGPGELFF
DNA: TGCAGCGCCAACCCTCGGGACAGGGGACCCGGGGAGCTGTTTTTT
J: TRBJ2-2
size: NA
V: TRBV29-1
D: TRBD1

CDR3: CASSPLAERYNEQFF
DNA: TGTGCCAGCTCCCCCTTGGCGGAGAGATACAATGAGCAGTTCTTC
J: TRBJ2-1
size: NA
V: TRBV6-4
D: NA

CDR3: CASSPRETPLFQYF
DNA: TGTGCCAGCTCACCCCGAGAAACCCCGTTATTTCAGTACTTC
J: TRBJ2-4
size: once
V: TRBV18
D: NA

CDR3: CASSLDNTDTQYF
DNA: TGTGCTAGCAGCTTAGACAACACAGATACGCAGTATTTT
J: TRBJ2-3
size: few
V: TRBV7-7
D: NA

CDR3: CASSRQGATNEKLFF
DNA: TGTGCCAGTAGTAGACAGGGGGCAACTAATGAAAAACTGTTTTTT
J: TRBJ1-4
size: NA
V: TRBV19
D: TRBD1

CDR3: CASSRPLAGMEEQYF
DNA: TGCGCCAGCAGCCGCCCACTAGCGGGAATGGAGGAGCAGTACTTC
J: TRBJ2-7
size: NA
V: TRBV4-1
D: TRBD2

CDR3: CASSLSAGGGYTF
DNA: TGTGCCAGCAGCTTATCGGCAGGGGGTGGCTACACCTTC
J: TRBJ1-2
size: once
V: TRBV7-9
D: TRBD1

CDR3: CASSSTSLVNEQFF
DNA: TGTGCTAGCAGCTCCACTAGCCTAGTCAATGAGCAGTTCTTC
J: TRBJ2-1
size: medium-sized
V: TRBV7-7
D: NA

CDR3: CASSRRESGNTIYF
DNA: TGTGCCAGCAGCCGGCGGGAAAGTGGAAACACCATATATTTT
J: TRBJ1-3
size: NA
V: TRBV6-6
D: NA

CDR3: CAGGRGQQYSGANVLTF
DNA: TGCGCCGGTGGAAGAGGCCAGCAATACTCTGGGGCCAACGTCCTGACTTTC
J: TRBJ2-6
size: NA
V: TRBV23-1
D: NA

CDR3: CSVELTTWNEQFF
DNA: TGCAGCGTTGAACTGACTACTTGGAATGAGCAGTTCTTC
J: TRBJ2-1
size: NA
V: TRBV29-1
D: NA

CDR3: CSVDGPGLAGRYEQYF
DNA: TGCAGCGTTGACGGGCCTGGACTAGCGGGTCGATACGAGCAGTACTTC
J: TRBJ2-7
size: NA
V: TRBV29-1
D: TRBD2

CDR3: CARGAGRSYNEQFF
DNA: TGTGCCAGAGGAGCGGGTCGCTCCTACAATGAGCAGTTCTTC
J: TRBJ2-1
size: NA
V: TRBV2
D: NA

CDR3: CASSDGSSYNEQFF
DNA: TGTGCCAGCAGTGACGGGAGCTCCTACAATGAGCAGTTCTTC
J: TRBJ2-1
size: few
V: TRBV6-4
D: NA

CDR3: CASSKDSWSRRGYEQYF
DNA: TGCGCCAGCAGCAAAGATTCTTGGTCTCGGAGGGGCTACGAGCAGTACTTC
J: TRBJ2-7
size: once
V: TRBV5-1
D: NA

CDR3: CASSAITGTNTDTQYF
DNA: TGTGCCAGCAGCGCCATTACCGGGACTAACACAGATACGCAGTATTTT
J: TRBJ2-3
size: few
V: TRBV13
D: TRBD2

CDR3: CASSPGQPRGEQFF
DNA: TGTGCCAGCAGCCCGGGACAGCCAAGGGGTGAGCAGTTCTTC
J: TRBJ2-1
size: NA
V: TRBV21-1
D: NA

CDR3: CASSPGGYEQYF
DNA: TGTGCCAGCAGCCCGGGGGGCTACGAGCAGTACTTC
J: TRBJ2-7
size: once
V: TRBV6-1
D: TRBD2

CDR3: CASSLPPFGNTYEQYF
DNA: TGTGCCAGCAGTTTACCCCCCTTTGGAAACACCTACGAGCAGTACTTC
J: TRBJ2-7
size: NA
V: TRBV28
D: NA

CDR3: CASSRIETVETQYF
DNA: TGTGCCAGCAGCCGCATTGAGACAGTTGAGACCCAGTACTTC
J: TRBJ2-5
size: NA
V: TRBV11-3
D: NA

CDR3: CASSLNGLSGNTIYF
DNA: TGTGCCAGCAGTTTAAACGGACTCTCTGGAAACACCATATATTTT
J: TRBJ1-3
size: NA
V: TRBV28
D: NA

CDR3: CASRALAGGGHEQYF
DNA: TGTGCCAGCAGGGCTCTAGCGGGAGGGGGCCACGAGCAGTACTTC
J: TRBJ2-7
size: NA
V: TRBV27
D: TRBD2

CDR3: CAWSGGSGIFHEQYF
DNA: TGTGCCTGGAGTGGAGGTTCAGGGATCTTCCACGAGCAGTACTTC
J: TRBJ2-7
size: NA
V: TRBV30
D: NA

CDR3: CASSTGVYNEQFF
DNA: TGTGCCAGTAGTACCGGAGTATACAATGAGCAGTTCTTC
J: TRBJ2-1
size: NA
V: TRBV19
D: NA